The 16 T cell receptor beta chains below were found in one sample sequenced in a study of beta chain features in type 1 diabetes. Expressed TCRB transcripts got sequenced, as all isolated RNA was reverse transcribed. The table came from immunoSEQ multiplex PCR; TCRdb's copy has only in-frame clones and leaves some out. The repertoire holds approximately 470,000 clones, with approximately 28% as singletons. The sequencing sample was made of naive CD4+ T cells from blood. These receptors were collected from a man between 18 and 35 years old in good health.

The chain links TRBV9 to TRBJ1-2; the match to TRBD1 covers 8 bases. Trimming cost V 0 bases and J 3 bases; bases outside gene matches: 1. The V gene's germline CDR1 is SGDLS and CDR2 YYNGEE. This CDR3 is 14 amino acids long. The chain's CDR3 is CASSVEDRDYGYTF. The CDR3 bases are TGTGCCAGCAGCGTAGAGGACAGGGACTATGGCTACACCTTC.

The table lists this clone with a few counts. The chain combines TRBV30 with TRBJ2-3; the match to TRBD2 covers 14 bases. Germline V lookup: CDR1 GTSNPN, CDR2 SVGIG (reference sequence). V lost 5 bases to trimming and J lost 5 bases; unmatched junction nucleotides: 6. The CDR3 has 15 amino acids. CDR3 amino acids: CAWGLAGGFGDTQYF. The CDR3 DNA follows: TGTGCCTGGGGACTAGCGGGAGGCTTTGGAGATACGCAGTATTTT.

This clone was seen more than once but under ten times. The chain has TRBV14 and TRBJ2-2; D is unclear. Trimming pared 1 base from V and 7 bases from J, leaving 7 bases between. There are 13 residues in the CDR3. The germline CDR1 and CDR2 sequences are SGHDN and FVKESK. The chain's CDR3 is CASSQAVNGELFF. The CDR3 region has the DNA TGTGCCAGCAGCCAAGCCGTAAACGGGGAGCTGTTTTTT.

This clone was detected only a few times. The J gene is TRBJ1-2, the V gene TRBV7-2; no definite D call. The V gene's germline CDR1 is SGHTA and CDR2 FQGNSA. This CDR3 contains 13 residues. Between the trimmed V and J ends, which lost 5 bases and 7 bases, there was a span of 14 bases. The CDR3 bases are TGTGCCAGCAGCCCCGGCGGCCAAGTTGGCTACACCTTC. This sequence encodes CASSPGGQVGYTF.

This clone was seen only once. V usage is TRBV10-3 and J usage is TRBJ2-5; D is possibly TRBD1 (6 bases). The CDR3 extends over 12 amino acids. Germline V lookup: CDR1 ENHRY, CDR2 SYGVKD. Trimming cost V 3 bases and J 4 bases, with 6 bases left between them. The DNA of the CDR3 is TGTGCCATCAGTGACAGGGGAGAGACCCAGTACTTC. Protein sequence: CAISDRGETQYF.

J is TRBJ1-2 and V is TRBV4-1, with 9 nucleotides matching TRBD1. The trim removed 6 bases at V and 6 bases at J, leaving 5 bases unmatched. CDR3 length: 13 residues. CDR1 MGHRA and CDR2 YSYEKL come from the germline V gene. CDR3 nucleotide sequence: TGCGCCAGCAGTTCAACAGGGGGCAATGGCTACACCTTC. This translates into CASSSTGGNGYTF.

In its sample, this clone was seen a few times. The J gene is TRBJ2-7, the V gene TRBV27; 9 bases are a match to TRBD1. Germline lookup yields CDR1 MNHEY and CDR2 SMNVEV (reference sequence). J gave up 0 bases and V 2 bases, and 8 bases lay outside the gene matches. This CDR3 contains 17 residues. CDR3 nucleotides: TGTGCCAGCAGTTTAGGGACAGGGTCTGGGATCTCCTACGAGCAGTACTTC. It encodes CASSLGTGSGISYEQYF.

This clone came up a few times. V usage is TRBV4-2 and J usage is TRBJ2-1; 11 bases line up with TRBD2. The ends lost 4 bases at V and 12 bases at J; junction bases unmatched: 14. The CDR3 is 16 amino acids. Per germline, CDR1 LGHNA and CDR2 YNFKEQ. CDR3 sequence: CASSPNPGLAEGWQFF. CDR3 coding DNA: TGTGCCAGCAGCCCGAATCCGGGACTAGCGGAAGGATGGCAGTTCTTC.

The V call is TRBV25-1, the J call TRBJ2-3; D uncertain. V lost 3 bases to trimming and J lost 2 bases, with 9 bases between them. The CDR3 is 14 amino acids. Germline V CDR1 and CDR2: MGHDK, SYGVNS. CDR3 in amino acids: CASSDARSTDTQYF. The CDR3 DNA reads as TGTGCCAGCAGTGACGCGAGATCCACAGATACGCAGTATTTT.

This clone came up a few times. CDR3 amino acids: CASTERGQGFKQYF. Here the CDR3 DNA reads TGTGCCAGCACCGAAAGGGGACAGGGATTCAAGCAGTACTTC. The J gene is TRBJ2-7, the V gene TRBV6-1, with 9 positions matching TRBD1. V was pared by 7 bases and J by 8 bases, with 12 bases of the junction left unmatched. Germline V gene sequence: CDR1 MNHNS, CDR2 SASEGT. The CDR3 runs to 14 residues.

The rearrangement joins TRBV25-1 to TRBJ2-5; 14 bases match TRBD2. The J call is doubtful: the DNA matches TRBJ2-7 better. The CDR3 spans 14 residues. Looked up from germline, CDR1 is MGHDK and CDR2 is SYGVNS. CDR3 residues: CASRGTSGSYEQYF. The CDR3 nucleotides are TGTGCCAGCCGAGGGACTAGCGGGAGCTACGAGCAGTACTTC.

This clone was recorded a few times. This chain links TRBV29-1 with TRBJ1-4; D gene unclear. The CDR3 has 14 amino acids. V gave up 5 bases and J gave up 0 bases, with 10 bases separating them. Germline-derived CDR1 and CDR2 are SQVTM and ANQGSEA. CDR3 DNA: TGCAGCGTTTCCCGGGCCGCAACTAATGAAAAACTGTTTTTT. Translation gives CSVSRAATNEKLFF.

The V and J genes are TRBV5-1 and TRBJ2-4; D is undetermined. CDR1 is SGHRS, CDR2 YFSETQ, per germline. The CDR3 consists of 14 residues. Between the trimmed V and J ends, which lost 0 bases and 8 bases, there was a span of 12 bases. The CDR3 DNA reads TGCGCCAGCAGCTTGGAACTGACGAAGGACATTCAGTACTTC. Translating it yields CASSLELTKDIQYF.

The chain uses TRBV7-2 and TRBJ2-2; 13 nucleotides agree with TRBD2. Losses at the gene ends were 5 bases for V and 3 bases for J; bases not matched to a gene: 6. The length of the CDR3 is 17 residues. CDR1 is SGHTA and CDR2 is FQGNSA in the germline V gene. The DNA for the CDR3 is TGTGCCAGCAGCCCTTGGACTAGCGGGAGAGACACCGGGGAGCTGTTTTTT. Its protein is CASSPWTSGRDTGELFF.

This clone was picked up a small number of times. The chain combines TRBV19 with TRBJ2-7; weak D call: TRBD1 (6 bases). Germline loops: CDR1 LNHDA, CDR2 SQIVND (reference sequence). The CDR3 is made up of 13 amino acids. V gave up 9 bases and J gave up 5 bases, with 17 bases separating them. CDR3 sequence: CASGQLEWHEQYF. The CDR3 DNA is TGTGCCAGCGGACAGCTAGAATGGCACGAGCAGTACTTC.

In its sample, this clone was seen a few times. The V gene is TRBV30, the J gene TRBJ2-2; D is undetermined. The V and J ends lost 0 bases and 0 bases respectively, with 11 bases between them. The CDR3 runs 16 residues. Germline V gene sequence: CDR1 GTSNPN, CDR2 SVGIG (reference sequence). CDR3 amino acids: CAWSVRAASNTGELFF. The CDR3 region has the DNA TGTGCCTGGAGTGTACGGGCAGCTTCGAACACCGGGGAGCTGTTTTTT.